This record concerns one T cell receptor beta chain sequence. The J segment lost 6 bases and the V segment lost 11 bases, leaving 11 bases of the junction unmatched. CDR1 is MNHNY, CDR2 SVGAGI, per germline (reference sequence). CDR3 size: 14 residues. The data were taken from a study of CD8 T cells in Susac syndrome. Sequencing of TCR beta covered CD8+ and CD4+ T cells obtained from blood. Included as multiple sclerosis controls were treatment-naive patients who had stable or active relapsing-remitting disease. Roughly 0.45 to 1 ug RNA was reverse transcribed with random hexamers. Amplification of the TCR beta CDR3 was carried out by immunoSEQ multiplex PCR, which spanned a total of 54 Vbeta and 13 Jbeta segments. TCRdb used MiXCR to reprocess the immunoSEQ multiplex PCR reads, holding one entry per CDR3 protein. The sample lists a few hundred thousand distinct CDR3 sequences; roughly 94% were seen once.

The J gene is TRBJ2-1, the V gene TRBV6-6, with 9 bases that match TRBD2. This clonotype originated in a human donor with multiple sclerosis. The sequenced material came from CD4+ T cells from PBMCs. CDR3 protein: CASAELAGFNEQFF. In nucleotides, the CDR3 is TGTGCCTCCGCAGAACTAGCGGGTTTCAATGAGCAGTTCTTC.